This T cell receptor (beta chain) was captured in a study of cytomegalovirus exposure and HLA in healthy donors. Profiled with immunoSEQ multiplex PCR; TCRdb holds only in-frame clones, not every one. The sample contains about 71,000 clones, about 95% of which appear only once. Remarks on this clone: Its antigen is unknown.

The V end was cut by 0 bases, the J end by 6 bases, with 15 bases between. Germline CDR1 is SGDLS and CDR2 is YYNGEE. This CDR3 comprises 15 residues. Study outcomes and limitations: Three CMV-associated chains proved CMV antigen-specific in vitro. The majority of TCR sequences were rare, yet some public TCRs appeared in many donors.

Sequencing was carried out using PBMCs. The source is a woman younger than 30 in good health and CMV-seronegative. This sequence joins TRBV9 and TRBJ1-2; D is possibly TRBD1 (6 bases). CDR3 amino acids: CASSVGARGGNGYTF. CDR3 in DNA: TGTGCCAGCAGCGTAGGTGCAAGGGGGGGGAATGGCTACACCTTC.